Below are 25 T cell receptor beta chains sequenced from a single sample in a study of tumor-infiltrating lymphocytes in primary liver carcinoma. The investigators made TCR beta cDNA from 400 to 550 ng total RNA, using a constant-region primer. ARM-PCR, slightly modified, supplied the TCR beta libraries through three nested multiplex PCR rounds. The opening two PCR rounds, around 10 cycles each, paired TRBV1-TRBV30 forward primers with a C-beta reverse primer. TCRdb itself ran the multiplex PCR reads through MiXCR, one entry per CDR3 protein. This table holds more than 20,000 distinct CDR3 sequences, around 80% found once. Bulk tissue was left unsorted, and RNA and DNA were co-extracted from around 18-30 mg of it. The sample was liver tumor tissue from sampling region 2. Documented subset: tumor region T2, inferior pole. The receptors were gathered from a woman under 40 with primary liver carcinoma and hepatitis B virus infection.

This clonotype was recorded once. The junction departs from the called germline gene at one end, perhaps through a read error. The gene calls are TRBV6-5 and TRBJ2-1, with a possible D match to TRBD2 (6 bases). This CDR3 contains 15 residues. CDR1 is MNHEY, CDR2 SVGAGI, per germline. For the CDR3, the DNA is TGTTCCAGCAGTAGGGACTGGAGCTCCTACAATGGGCAGTTATTC. This codes for CSSSRDWSSYNGQLF.

As regards this clonotype: The junction departs from germline at one end; a sequencing error may be responsible. The genes are TRBV4-2 and TRBJ2-7; TRBD1 matches 7 bases. Germline assignment: CDR1 LGHNA and CDR2 YNFKEQ. CDR3 length equals 15 residues. CDR3 protein: CASSQDWTGYYEQYF. Written as DNA, the CDR3 is TGTGCCAGCAGTCAAGACTGGACAGGTTATTACGAGCAGTACTTC.

For this clonotype: A read error may account for a junction end that differs from germline. J is TRBJ1-5 and V is TRBV6-2 or TRBV6-3; the match to TRBD1 covers 7 bases. Germline loops: CDR1 MNHEY, CDR2 SVGEGT. The CDR3 runs 13 residues. The CDR3 sequence is CASGYRGNQSQRF. CDR3 DNA: TGTGCCAGCGGCTACAGGGGCAATCAATCCCAGCGTTTT.

The V gene is TRBV2, the J gene TRBJ2-1, with D unclear. CDR3 length: 13 residues. Germline V gene sequence: CDR1 SNHLY, CDR2 FYNNEI. The DNA for the CDR3 is TGTGTCTGTCTAGTCAGCCCCTACAATGAGCAGTTCTTC. Its translation is CVCLVSPYNEQFF.

About this clonotype itself: Mismatch with germline at one junction end may stem from a read error. The rearrangement uses TRBV6-5 and TRBJ2-7; perhaps TRBD1 as D (6 bases). The CDR3 contains 15 residues. Germline V gene lookup returns CDR1 MNHEY and CDR2 SVGAGI. CDR3 sequence (DNA): TGTGCCAGCAGTTGCAAGGACAGCGGCTCCTACGAGAAGTACTTC. Protein sequence: CASSCKDSGSYEKYF.

Worth noting for this clonotype: Because the CDR3 is missing its conserved closing phenylalanine or tryptophan, this is likely a read error. The V gene is TRBV10-3, the J gene TRBJ2-5; D gene unclear. Germline values: CDR1 ENHRY, CDR2 SYGVKD. The V and J ends lost 4 bases and 2 bases respectively, with 14 bases between them. This CDR3 region has 15 residues. For the CDR3, the DNA is TGTGCCATCAGTGGGTGGGCTACCAGACAAGAGACCCAGTACTAC. Protein: CAISGWATRQETQYY.

Of note for this clonotype: Mismatch with germline at one junction end may stem from a read error. This sequence joins TRBV10-3 and TRBJ2-1, with D tentatively TRBD2 (5 bases). The CDR3 has 14 residues. Germline loops: CDR1 ENHRY, CDR2 SYGVKD. CDR3 sequence (DNA): TGCGCCATCAGTCCCACGACGACCCGGGATGAGCGGTTCTTC. Translation gives CAISPTTTRDERFF.

Worth noting for this clonotype: The CDR3 ends on some other residue instead of the conserved phenylalanine or tryptophan, so this is likely a read error. The chain combines TRBV28 with TRBJ2-7; D could derive from TRBD1 or TRBD2 (6 bases each). The CDR3 loop spans 15 amino acids. CDR1 and CDR2 (germline): MDHEN, SYDVKM. Trimming took off 5 bases at V and 3 bases at J, with 17 bases between the two ends. Here the CDR3 DNA reads TGTGCCAGCAGTGCCTTCTGGGGGGCCGACTACGAGCAGTACTCC. As protein: CASSAFWGADYEQYS.

This clonotype was seen only a few times. This chain joins TRBV7-2 and TRBJ1-1; D remains ambiguous. The germline gives CDR1 SGHTA, CDR2 FQGNSA. V was pared by 5 bases and J by 8 bases, with 15 bases between. The CDR3 sequence is 13 residues long. DNA for the CDR3: TGTGCCAGCAGCGCCCGGAACAGCAACGAAGCTTTCTTT. This encodes CASSARNSNEAFF.

On this clonotype itself: Since the CDR3 does not end with the conserved phenylalanine or tryptophan, this likely comes from a read error. The limits of the CDR3 on the DNA are not certain, so only TCRdb's listed CDR3 is given. The chain uses TRBV29-1 and TRBJ1-1; TRBD1 reflects the table's D call only, with no check against the DNA. Germline V gene sequence: CDR1 SQVTM, CDR2 ANQGSEA. The CDR3 has 12 amino acids, counting both end residues. CDR3 region: CSVETGSTEAVY.

On this clonotype itself: A read error may account for a junction end that differs from germline. The chain employs TRBV11-2 and TRBJ2-3; the D call may be TRBD1 or TRBD2 (7 bases each). The CDR3 loop spans 16 amino acids. Germline V gene lookup returns CDR1 SGHAT and CDR2 FQNNGV. Here the CDR3 reads CANSRRGGLSTDTLHF. DNA for the CDR3: TGTGCCAACAGTCGCAGGGGGGGCCTAAGCACAGATACACTGCATTTT.

This clonotype was detected once. A much larger clone differs from this one at a single base, so this may be a read error. This CDR3 is CASSSGGQMTEELFF. The DNA of the CDR3 is TGTGCCAGCAGCTCAGGAGGCCAGATGACCGAGGAGCTGTTTTTT. The rearrangement links TRBV7-9 to TRBJ2-2; weak D call: TRBD2 (5 bases). The CDR3 sequence is 15 residues long. CDR1 is SEHNR, CDR2 FQNEAQ, per germline (reference sequence).

This clonotype was detected once. Because it lacks the conserved phenylalanine or tryptophan at the end, this CDR3 is likely a read error. No DNA is shown, since the ends of the CDR3 on it are uncertain; the CDR3 is the one TCRdb lists. The J gene is TRBJ2-7, the V gene TRBV11-3; the DNA was not used to check the table's D call, TRBD1. Germline V lookup: CDR1 SGHNT, CDR2 YENEEA. Inclusive of both ends, the CDR3 amounts to 15 amino acids. CDR3 in amino acids: CASSLDRDLSYGQHL.

This clonotype occurred once. One end of the junction fails to match germline, which may point to a read error. V is TRBV4-3 and J is TRBJ2-3; TRBD2 aligns across 7 bases. The CDR3 has 16 amino acids. Per germline, CDR1 LGHNA and CDR2 YSLEER. The DNA for the CDR3 is TGCGCTAGCAGTCAAGGTTTTGCGGGAGTCGGGCATACGCAGTATTTT. Residues: CASSQGFAGVGHTQYF.

This clonotype occurred once. Compared with germline, one end of the junction differs, possibly owing to a read error. This chain links TRBV4-1 with TRBJ2-1; D remains ambiguous. Germline lookup yields CDR1 MGHRA and CDR2 YSYEKL. The CDR3 is made up of 18 amino acids. The CDR3 sequence is CANSQEWVPQSSNNEQFF. In nucleotides, the CDR3 is TGCGCCAACAGCCAAGAATGGGTCCCCCAGAGCTCCAACAATGAGCAATTCTTC.

This clonotype has only one observation. V gene TRBV7-8 combines with J gene TRBJ1-2; the D gene is possibly TRBD1 (5 bases). Trimming shortened V by 6 bases and J by 4 bases, and 15 bases separated the two germline ends. The CDR3 runs to 14 residues. Germline CDR1 and CDR2: SGHVS and FQNEAQ. The DNA for the CDR3 is TGTGCCAGCAGTCCCGGGGCAAGGGTCTATGGCTACACCTTC. Its protein is CASSPGARVYGYTF. Full variable domain (rest looked up from reference TRBV7-8 and TRBJ1-2): GAGVSQSPRYKVAKRGQDVALRCDPISGHVSLFWYQQALGQGPEFLTYFQNEAQLDKSGLPSDRFFAERPEGSVSTLKIQRTQQEDSAVYLCASSPGARVYGYTFGSGTRLTVV.

A remark on this clonotype: The junction shows a germline mismatch at one end, possibly a read error. The CDR3 nucleotides are TGTGCCAGCAGCTTTCGAACCGGGACTAGCCGAGAGATCCAGTACTTC. Encoded protein: CASSFRTGTSREIQYF. V is TRBV11-2 and J is TRBJ2-5; 9 bases match TRBD2. The V gene's germline CDR1 is SGHAT and CDR2 FQNNGV. The CDR3 is made up of 16 amino acids.

Note on this clonotype: Mismatch with germline at one junction end may stem from a read error. The chain employs TRBV11-2 and TRBJ1-1; D gene ambiguous. Germline V gives CDR1 SGHAT, CDR2 FQNNGV. CDR3 length: 14 amino acids. The chain's CDR3 is CAGILLWAGTEAFF. The DNA of the CDR3 is TGTGCCGGCATCTTATTATGGGCCGGCACTGAGGCTTTCTTT.

The chain carries TRBV20-1 and TRBJ2-3, with 13 positions matching TRBD2. The V gene's germline CDR1 is DFQATT and CDR2 SNEGSKA (reference sequence). V lost 6 bases, J lost 4 bases, and 10 bases stayed unmatched. The CDR3 is 16 amino acids. CDR3 sequence reads: CSASDTSGRGSDTQYF. CDR3 in DNA: TGCAGTGCATCGGACACTAGCGGGAGGGGGTCAGATACGCAGTATTTT.

As for this clonotype: Because the CDR3 is missing its conserved closing phenylalanine or tryptophan, this is likely a read error. The V gene is TRBV6-6, the J gene TRBJ1-2; D is uncertain. V lost 9 bases, J lost 4 bases, and 15 bases lay in between. Germline V lookup: CDR1 MNHNY, CDR2 SVGAGI (reference sequence). The CDR3 has 13 residues. Here the CDR3 reads CARSLDTAYGYTL. CDR3 DNA: TGTGCCAGGAGCCTCGATACTGCCTATGGCTACACCTTG.

This clonotype came up a few times. The missing conserved phenylalanine or tryptophan at the end of this CDR3 makes a read error likely. CDR3 amino acids: CVSSLGSNYEQYL. The CDR3 DNA sequence: TGTGTCAGCAGCCTAGGCTCAAACTACGAGCAGTACTTA. The rearrangement uses TRBV11-2 and TRBJ2-7; no firm D call. This CDR3 is 13 amino acids long. The V gene's germline CDR1 is SGHAT and CDR2 FQNNGV.

Concerning this clonotype itself: Without the conserved terminal phenylalanine or tryptophan, this CDR3 likely stems from a read error. The DNA is omitted, as the CDR3 cannot be located on it reliably, and the CDR3 follows TCRdb's listing. The CDR3: CASNLGSNYEQYL. The chain has TRBV11-2 and TRBJ2-7. The germline V gene encodes CDR1 SGHAT and CDR2 FQNNGV. With termini counted, the CDR3 has 13 amino acids.

Points on this clonotype: At one end the junction does not follow the germline gene, possibly because of a read error. This sequence joins TRBV4-3 and TRBJ2-1; D call uncertain. The germline gives CDR1 LGHNA, CDR2 YSLEER. The CDR3 spans 15 residues. The CDR3 nucleotides are TGCACCAGCAGCCAAGACATGAAAGGGTCAGGTGTGCAGTTCTTC. Protein sequence: CTSSQDMKGSGVQFF.

A note on this clonotype: The junction departs from the called germline gene at one end, perhaps through a read error. The CDR3 DNA follows: TGTACCACCAGTAACTCTAGCGGGAAGTGGGAGCAGTTCTTC. It translates to CTTSNSSGKWEQFF. V usage is TRBV24-1 and J usage is TRBJ2-1, with 9 bases that match TRBD2. CDR1 is KGHDR and CDR2 is SFDVKD in the germline V gene. This CDR3 region has 14 residues.

Regarding this clonotype: One junction end disagrees with the germline gene, perhaps due to a read error. CDR3 in amino acids: CVSSETLPRGAANTGELLF. The CDR3 coding sequence is TGTGTCAGCAGTGAAACCCTTCCCAGGGGCGCCGCGAACACCGGGGAGCTGTTATTT. The V gene is TRBV6-1, the J gene TRBJ2-2, with D possibly matching TRBD1 (6 bases). The CDR3 runs to 19 residues. The germline gives CDR1 MNHNS, CDR2 SASEGT.